The clone carrying this TCR beta chain was observed a few times. What it binds is unknown. This CDR3 spans 16 amino acids. CDR1 LGHNT and CDR2 FRNRAP come from the germline V gene. The J segment lost 7 bases and the V segment lost 2 bases, leaving 10 bases of the junction unmatched. This specimen comes from a study of blood T cells in healthy people across ages. Study overall: Template switching caught about one barcoded beta molecule for each two T cells.

General observations from the study: Donor CMV status was unknown, possibly confounding expanded clonotype changes.

The use of a sample-barcoded 5' primer and a J-beta primer mix characterized a second PCR of roughly 6 to 12 cycles. All cDNA molecules were each tagged by a template-switch adaptor with 12 random nucleotides. Per sample, CDR3-containing paired-end reads numbered at least 2.5 million. TCRdb called the 5' RACE reads again in MiXCR, with one record for every CDR3 protein. The table lists about 970,000 distinct CDR3 sequences, roughly 50% of them singletons, with over 20% in the top ten. This sequence was found in a woman aged 55-70 years in good health. This chain connects TRBV12-5 to TRBJ2-1; 8 nucleotides agree with TRBD2. The sample comprised blood. The CDR3 loop is CASGLSTSGVTNEQFF. The CDR3, as DNA: TGTGCTAGTGGTTTGTCTACTAGCGGAGTTACTAATGAGCAGTTCTTC. The whole variable domain, remainder taken from reference TRBV12-5 and TRBJ2-1, is DARVTQTPRHKVTEMGQEVTMRCQPILGHNTVFWYRQTMMQGLELLAYFRNRAPLDDSGMPKDRFSAEMPDATLATLKIQPSEPRDSAVYFCASGLSTSGVTNEQFFGPGTRLTVL.